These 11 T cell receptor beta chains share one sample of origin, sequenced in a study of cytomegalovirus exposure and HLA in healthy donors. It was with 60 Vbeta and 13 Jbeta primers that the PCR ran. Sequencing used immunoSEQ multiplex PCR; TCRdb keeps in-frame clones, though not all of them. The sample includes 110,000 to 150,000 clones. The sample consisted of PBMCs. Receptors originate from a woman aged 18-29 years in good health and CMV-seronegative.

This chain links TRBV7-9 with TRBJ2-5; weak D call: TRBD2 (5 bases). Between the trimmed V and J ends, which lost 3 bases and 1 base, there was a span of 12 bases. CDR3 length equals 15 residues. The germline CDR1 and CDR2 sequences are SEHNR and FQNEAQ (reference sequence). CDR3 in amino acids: CASSLTGSPQETQYF. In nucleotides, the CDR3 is TGTGCCAGCAGCTTGACGGGAAGCCCCCAAGAGACCCAGTACTTC.

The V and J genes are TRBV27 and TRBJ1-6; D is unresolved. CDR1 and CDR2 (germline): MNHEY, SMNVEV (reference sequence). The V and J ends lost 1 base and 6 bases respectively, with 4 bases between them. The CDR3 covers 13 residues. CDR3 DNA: TGTGCCAGCAGTTTATGGCTTAATTCACCCCTCCACTTT. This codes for CASSLWLNSPLHF.

CDR3 nucleotides: TGCGCCAGCAGCTTGGGAAATACAGGGATAGTAACAGATACGCAGTATTTT. Translated: CASSLGNTGIVTDTQYF. The chain combines TRBV5-1 with TRBJ2-3; the D gene is possibly TRBD1 (6 bases). Looked up from germline, CDR1 is SGHRS and CDR2 is YFSETQ. The CDR3 consists of 17 residues. Trimming left V 0 bases short and J 3 bases short, with 17 bases between.

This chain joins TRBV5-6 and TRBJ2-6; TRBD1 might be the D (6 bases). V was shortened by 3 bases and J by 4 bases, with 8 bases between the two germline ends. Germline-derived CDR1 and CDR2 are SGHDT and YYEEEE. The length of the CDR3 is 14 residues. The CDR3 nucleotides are TGTGCCAGCAGCTCAGGGGTGGGGGCCAACGTCCTGACTTTC. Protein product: CASSSGVGANVLTF.

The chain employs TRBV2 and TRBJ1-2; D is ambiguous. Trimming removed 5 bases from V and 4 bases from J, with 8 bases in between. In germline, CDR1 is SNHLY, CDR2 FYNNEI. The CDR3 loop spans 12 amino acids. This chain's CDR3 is CASSTASYGYTF. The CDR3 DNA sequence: TGTGCCAGCAGTACAGCCTCCTATGGCTACACCTTC. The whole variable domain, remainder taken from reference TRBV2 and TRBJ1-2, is EPEVTQTPSHQVTQMGQEVILRCVPISNHLYFYWYRQILGQKVEFLVSFYNNEISEKSEIFDDQFSVERPDGSNFTLKIRSTKLEDSAMYFCASSTASYGYTFGSGTRLTVV.

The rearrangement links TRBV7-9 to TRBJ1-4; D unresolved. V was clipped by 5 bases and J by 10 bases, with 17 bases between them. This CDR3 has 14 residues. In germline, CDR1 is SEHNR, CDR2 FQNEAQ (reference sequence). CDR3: CASSLSLTGGKLFF. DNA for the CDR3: TGTGCCAGCAGCCTTTCCTTAACGGGTGGAAAACTGTTTTTT.

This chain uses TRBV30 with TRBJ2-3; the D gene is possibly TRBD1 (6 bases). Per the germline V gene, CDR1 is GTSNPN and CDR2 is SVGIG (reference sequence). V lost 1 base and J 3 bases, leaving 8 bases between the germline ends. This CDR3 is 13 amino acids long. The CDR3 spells CAWSEGETDTQYF. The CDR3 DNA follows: TGTGCCTGGAGTGAGGGGGAAACAGATACGCAGTATTTT.

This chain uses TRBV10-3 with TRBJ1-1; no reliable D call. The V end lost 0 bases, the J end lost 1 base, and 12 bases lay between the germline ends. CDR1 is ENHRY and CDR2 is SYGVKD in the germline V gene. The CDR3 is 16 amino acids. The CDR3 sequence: CAISESRPRWNTEAFF. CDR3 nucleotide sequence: TGTGCCATCAGTGAGTCGCGACCTAGATGGAACACTGAAGCTTTCTTT.

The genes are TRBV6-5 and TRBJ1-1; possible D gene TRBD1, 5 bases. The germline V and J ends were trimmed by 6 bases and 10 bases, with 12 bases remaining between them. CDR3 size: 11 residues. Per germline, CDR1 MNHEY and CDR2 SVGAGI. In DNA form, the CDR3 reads TGTGCCAGCAGCAAGGGGATTCTAGCTTTCTTT. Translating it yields CASSKGILAFF.

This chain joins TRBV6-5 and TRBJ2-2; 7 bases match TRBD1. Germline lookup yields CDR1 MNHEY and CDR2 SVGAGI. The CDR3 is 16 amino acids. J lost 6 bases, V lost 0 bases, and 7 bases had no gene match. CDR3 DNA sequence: TGTGCCAGCAGTTACTCGACAGGGAGCATTTCCGGGGAGCTGTTTTTT. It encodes CASSYSTGSISGELFF.

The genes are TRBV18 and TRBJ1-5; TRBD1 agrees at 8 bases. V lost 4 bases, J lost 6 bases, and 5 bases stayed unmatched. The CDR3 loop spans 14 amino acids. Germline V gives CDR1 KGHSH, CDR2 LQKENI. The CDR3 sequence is CASSQTGVGQPQHF. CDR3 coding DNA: TGTGCCAGCTCACAGACAGGGGTAGGTCAGCCCCAGCATTTT.